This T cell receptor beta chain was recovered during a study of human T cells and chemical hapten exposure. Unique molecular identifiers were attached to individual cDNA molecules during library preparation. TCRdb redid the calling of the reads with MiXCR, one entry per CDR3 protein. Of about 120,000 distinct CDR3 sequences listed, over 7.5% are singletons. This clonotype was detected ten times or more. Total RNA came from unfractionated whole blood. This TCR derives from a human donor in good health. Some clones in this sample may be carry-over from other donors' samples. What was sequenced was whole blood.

DNA of the CDR3: TGTGCCAGTAAGAGGGAGAGCTCCTATAATTCACCCCTCCACTTT. Translation gives CASKRESSYNSPLHF. V usage is TRBV19 and J usage is TRBJ1-6; no reliable D call. Germline V lookup: CDR1 LNHDA, CDR2 SQIVND (reference sequence). With 7 bases removed from V and 0 bases from J, the gap between germline ends came to 10 bases. CDR3 length: 15 amino acids.